This entry features one TCR beta chain sequence. This specimen belongs to a study of T cell changes during pregnancy in multiple sclerosis. TCRdb keeps only in-frame clones here, not all; method: immunoSEQ multiplex PCR. The data contain tens of thousands of clones, just over 90% of them seen just once; the ten biggest clones take up roughly 2%. Germline CDR1 SGHTS, CDR2 YDEGEE. The CDR3 runs 18 residues. Trimming removed 0 bases from V and 10 bases from J, with 23 bases in between. This clonotype was sampled from a female donor in good health, enrolled as a control in a pregnancy study. The chain is built from TRBV5-8 and TRBJ1-6; no reliable D call. This material consisted of peripheral blood, taken in the second trimester of pregnancy. CDR3 in amino acids: CASSLGYRANGDRSPLHF. The CDR3 DNA follows: TGTGCCAGCAGCTTGGGGTACCGGGCGAACGGGGATCGGTCACCCCTCCACTTT.